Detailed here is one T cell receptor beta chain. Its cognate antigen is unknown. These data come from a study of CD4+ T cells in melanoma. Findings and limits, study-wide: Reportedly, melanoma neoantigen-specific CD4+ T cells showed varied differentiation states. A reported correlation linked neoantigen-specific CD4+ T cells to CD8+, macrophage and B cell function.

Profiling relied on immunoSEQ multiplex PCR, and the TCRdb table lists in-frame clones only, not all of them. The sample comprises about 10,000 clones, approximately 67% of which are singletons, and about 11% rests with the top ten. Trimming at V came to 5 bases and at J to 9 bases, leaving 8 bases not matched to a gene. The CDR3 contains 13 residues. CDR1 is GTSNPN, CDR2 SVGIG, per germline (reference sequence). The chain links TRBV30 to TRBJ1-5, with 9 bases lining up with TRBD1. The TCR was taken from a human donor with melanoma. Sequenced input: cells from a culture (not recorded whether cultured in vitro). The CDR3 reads CAWGDRGRGPQHF. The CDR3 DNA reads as TGTGCCTGGGGAGACAGGGGGAGGGGGCCCCAGCATTTT. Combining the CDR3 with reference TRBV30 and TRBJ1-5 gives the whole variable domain SQTIHQWPATLVQPVGSPLSLECTVEGTSNPNLYWYRQAAGRGLQLLFYSVGIGQISSEVPQNLSASRPQDRQFILSSKKLLLSDSGFYLCAWGDRGRGPQHFGDGTRLSIL.